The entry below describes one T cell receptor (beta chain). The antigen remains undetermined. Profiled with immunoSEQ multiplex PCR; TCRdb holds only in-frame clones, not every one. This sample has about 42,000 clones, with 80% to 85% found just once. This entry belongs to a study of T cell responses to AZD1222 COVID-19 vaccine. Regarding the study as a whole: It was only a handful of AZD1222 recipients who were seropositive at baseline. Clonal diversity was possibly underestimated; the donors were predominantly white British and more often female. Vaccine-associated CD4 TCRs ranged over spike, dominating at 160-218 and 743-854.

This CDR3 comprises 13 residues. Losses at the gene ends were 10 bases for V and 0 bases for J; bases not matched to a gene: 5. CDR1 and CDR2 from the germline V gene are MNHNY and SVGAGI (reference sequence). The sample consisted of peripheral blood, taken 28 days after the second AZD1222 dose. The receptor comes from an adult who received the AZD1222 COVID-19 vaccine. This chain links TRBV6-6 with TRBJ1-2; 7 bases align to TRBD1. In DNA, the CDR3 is TGTGCCACCCGAGACAGGGCTAACTATGGCTACACCTTC. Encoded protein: CATRDRANYGYTF.